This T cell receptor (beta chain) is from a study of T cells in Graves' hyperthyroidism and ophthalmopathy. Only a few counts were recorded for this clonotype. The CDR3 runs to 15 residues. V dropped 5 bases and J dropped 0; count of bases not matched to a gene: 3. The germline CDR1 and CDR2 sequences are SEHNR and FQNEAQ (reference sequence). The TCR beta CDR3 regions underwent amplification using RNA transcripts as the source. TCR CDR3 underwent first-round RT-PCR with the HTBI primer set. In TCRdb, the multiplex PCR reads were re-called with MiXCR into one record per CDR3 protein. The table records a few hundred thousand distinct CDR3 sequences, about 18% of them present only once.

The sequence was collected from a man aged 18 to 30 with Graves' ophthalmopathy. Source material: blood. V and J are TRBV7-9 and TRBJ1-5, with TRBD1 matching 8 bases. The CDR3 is CASSGQGDSNQPQHF. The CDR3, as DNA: TGTGCCAGCAGCGGACAGGGAGATAGCAATCAGCCCCAGCATTTT.